This T cell receptor beta chain comes out of a study of blood T cell repertoires in COVID-19 (dated by TCRdb to the early 2020s). Broadly, across the study: Collaborator samples came from the United States, Italy and Spain and covered acute and convalescent phases of COVID-19. Samples came from the ongoing ImmuneRACE study (first 160 participants) plus 1,254 subjects from 6 global collaborators. Where available, HLA class I and class II types were obtained from metadata supplied by the sample provider rather than from assay-based typing. The sample metadata nearly always contained a de-identified subject ID, COVID-19 status, age in years and sex. The dataset comprised deeply sampled blood TCRbeta repertoires from subjects exposed to, actively infected with, or recovered from COVID-19. The repertoires were released in a freely available public database intended as a resource for research on the immune response to SARS-CoV-2. The material from the prospective study consisted of cDNA or gDNA derived from T cells, B-cell-depleted T cells, or PBMCs. Study-wide conclusions, independent of this receptor: The amount of clinical and demographic metadata varied by source and participant and was provided uncurated.

The CDR3 runs 15 residues from the cysteine to the phenylalanine. Just the 45-base CDR3 DNA is kept, in frame starting at base 1. Trimming accounts for 3 bases at V and 7 bases at J, while the number of junction bases matched to no gene is 11. The germline V gene sets CDR1 to KGHSH and CDR2 to LQKENI. TCRbeta CDR3 regions were amplified from genomic DNA by means of the immunoSEQ Assay, a bias-controlled multiplex PCR. Processing in the source paper ran as follows. The number of nucleated cells in each sample was estimated from the amplification of reference gene primers within the assay. To quantify the absolute abundance of each unique TCRbeta CDR3 rearrangement, sequence reads were collapsed and filtered. For each sample, productive Simpson clonality was calculated as the square root of Simpson's diversity index across productive rearrangements. Held by TCRdb, this immuneACCESS table contains in-frame sequences only and omits some clones. Under half of the omission traces to an unresolved V gene where checked; the cause of the rest is unknown. V, J and clone size are taken as reported in that table, and D and trimming were inferred from the DNA itself. The sample contains around 620,000 clones, 70% to 90% of them found a single time. The top ten clones comprise 0.2% to 0.3% of the sample.

Whole blood was collected in K2EDTA tubes by collaborating institutions according to the institutions' own protocols. Collaborator samples were shipped for TCRbeta analysis as frozen whole blood, isolated PBMCs, or DNA extracted from either sample type. As to this clone: No antigen is known for it. No per-base quality is available; no much larger clone lies one base away.

In this chain, TRBV18 is recombined with TRBJ1-2, with 7 bases matching TRBD1. The sample consisted of peripheral blood. This TCR derives from a woman younger than 30 with acute or convalescent COVID-19. This receptor has the CDR3 CASSPTITGVGGYTF. In nucleotides, the sequence is TGTGCCAGCTCACCCACGATCACAGGGGTGGGTGGCTACACCTTC.